This TCR beta chain was captured in a study of cytomegalovirus exposure and HLA in healthy donors. For the study at large: Approximately 81% of 398 genotyped donors fell in the Caucasian-associated ancestry cluster.

Study outcomes and limitations: In a later analysis, TCR beta V- and J-gene trimming showed a link to a missense DCLRE1C variant.

CDR1 is SGHTA, CDR2 FQGNSA, per germline. There are 13 residues in the CDR3. The V end was cut by 3 bases, the J end by 1 base, with 4 bases between. A multiplex PCR was run with 60 Vbeta primers and 13 Jbeta primers. Data came from immunoSEQ multiplex PCR; TCRdb stores just in-frame clones and leaves some out. This table holds about 42,000 clones. Concerning this clone: Its specificity is unknown.

The sequenced sample consisted of PBMCs. The TCR comes from a man aged 25-45 years in good health and CMV-seronegative. The chain employs TRBV7-2 and TRBJ1-5; D is uncertain. In DNA form, the CDR3 reads TGTGCCAGCAGCTTTCGGAGCAATCAGCCCCAGCATTTT. Translation: CASSFRSNQPQHF. The complete variable domain, with remaining parts taken from reference TRBV7-2 and TRBJ1-5, reads GAGVSQSPSNKVTEKGKDVELRCDPISGHTALYWYRQSLGQGLEFLIYFQGNSAPDKSGLPSDRFSAERTGGSVSTLTIQRTQQEDSAVYLCASSFRSNQPQHFGDGTRLSIL.